Described below is a single T cell receptor (beta chain) sequence and its context. This specimen comes from a study of T cell responses to AZD1222 COVID-19 vaccine. The data were produced by immunoSEQ multiplex PCR, yet TCRdb's version contains in-frame clones alone and is incomplete. Seen here are 100,000 to 150,000 clones, about nine tenths observed once, and the top ten hold around 5.9%. The TCR originated in an adult in good health. The sequences come from peripheral blood, collected on day 0 of AZD1222 vaccination.

The CDR3 DNA follows: TGTGCCAGCAGCTCCAGGGGGGGGACAGATACGCAGTATTTT. It codes for CASSSRGGTDTQYF. The chain is built from TRBV11-2 and TRBJ2-3; D may match TRBD1 or TRBD2 (7 bases each). V lost 4 bases and J 3 bases, leaving 11 bases between the germline ends. The CDR3 sequence is 14 residues long. CDR1 SGHAT and CDR2 FQNNGV come from the germline V gene.